The 9 T cell receptor beta chains below were found in one sample sequenced in a study of low-dose radiotherapy and immunotherapy resistance in tumors. Priming of first-strand cDNA relied on TRAV- and TRBV-specific primers (covering alpha and beta chains). The TCRs were subjected to amplification over approximately 20 PCR cycles employing a constant-region primer in conjunction with a V-primer adapter. TCRdb fed the reads into MiXCR, producing one record per CDR3 protein. The sample records almost 40,000 distinct CDR3 sequences, around 30% being singletons. Time point specified: before trial treatment. Sequencing used PBMCs, obtained before treatment. The receptor set was obtained from a male donor with gallbladder cancer.

The genes are TRBV20-1 and TRBJ1-6; D is possibly TRBD1 (5 bases). The CDR3 sequence is 17 residues long. V gave up 0 bases and J gave up 5 bases, with 17 bases separating them. CDR1 is DFQATT, CDR2 SNEGSKA, per germline (reference sequence). This CDR3 is CSARDPSEGADNSPLHF. The CDR3 DNA sequence: TGCAGTGCTAGAGATCCCTCCGAAGGGGCGGATAATTCACCCCTCCACTTT.

A remark on this clonotype: At one end, the junction sequence differs from germline, possibly due to a read error. V is TRBV5-3 and J is TRBJ2-3; perhaps TRBD2 as D (5 bases). TRBV5-3 is known as an ORF, though its function is uncertain. CDR3 size: 16 residues. As DNA, the CDR3 is TGTGCCAGCAGCTTTTGGGTGGTGGGAGCAGCAGATACGCAGTATTTT. Amino acid sequence: CASSFWVVGAADTQYF.

Remarks on this clonotype: With a far larger clone one base away, a read error is the likely cause. The rearrangement uses TRBV13 and TRBJ2-4; 9 bases align to TRBD1. The CDR3 runs to 16 residues. With 0 bases clipped from V and 13 bases from J, the junction kept 13 bases outside the gene matches. Germline V CDR1 and CDR2: PRHDT, FYEKMQ (reference sequence). CDR3 in amino acids: CASSLGGTGKYNEQYF. The CDR3 DNA is TGTGCCAGCAGCTTAGGCGGGACAGGGAAATACAATGAGCAGTACTTC.

This clonotype was seen at least ten times. The chain couples TRBV5-4 to TRBJ2-7; possibly TRBD1 or TRBD2 for D (5 bases each). The CDR3 is made up of 14 amino acids. Germline-derived CDR1 and CDR2 are SGHNT and YYREEE (reference sequence). Trimming removed 0 bases from V and 6 bases from J, with 13 bases in between. The CDR3 coding sequence is TGTGCCAGCAGCTTGGAAGAGGGGCTCGGCGAGCAGTACTTC. Amino acid sequence: CASSLEEGLGEQYF.

This clonotype was seen at least ten times. The rearrangement uses TRBV28 and TRBJ1-2; D unresolved. This CDR3 contains 13 residues. Trimming removed 7 bases at V and 6 bases at J, with 15 bases between. Per germline, CDR1 MDHEN and CDR2 SYDVKM. The CDR3 region has the DNA TGTGCCAGCACAGCGAGGGTGGCGAATGGCTACACCTTC. Translation: CASTARVANGYTF.

This clonotype was observed at least ten times. This chain connects TRBV7-9 to TRBJ2-5, with 15 bases aligning to TRBD2. This CDR3 region has 17 residues. Looked up from germline, CDR1 is SEHNR and CDR2 is FQNEAQ (reference sequence). J was trimmed by 0 bases and V by 4 bases; bases with no gene match: 3. The CDR3, as DNA: TGTGCCAGCAGCTACGGACTAGCGGGGGGGGACCAAGAGACCCAGTACTTC. As protein: CASSYGLAGGDQETQYF.

This chain uses TRBV5-4 with TRBJ2-5; TRBD2 agrees at 11 bases. V shed 5 bases and J 3 bases; nucleotides not matched to a gene: 6. CDR3 length equals 15 residues. The germline V gene has CDR1 SGHNT and CDR2 YYREEE (reference sequence). The CDR3: CASRKLAGVKETQYF. In DNA, the CDR3 is TGTGCCAGCAGAAAACTAGCGGGAGTTAAAGAGACCCAGTACTTC.

The V gene is TRBV5-1, the J gene TRBJ2-7, with unresolved D. The CDR3 covers 16 residues. Germline V CDR1 and CDR2: SGHRS, YFSETQ. V lost 4 bases and J 4 bases, leaving 21 bases between the germline ends. The CDR3 region is CASSPSVSIPSYEQYF. The CDR3 DNA is TGCGCCAGCAGCCCGTCCGTGAGTATACCATCATACGAGCAGTACTTC.

The chain links TRBV19 to TRBJ1-5, with D possibly TRBD1 on 5 matching bases. The V end lost 9 bases, the J end lost 5 bases, and 23 bases lay between the germline ends. This CDR3 has 16 residues. CDR1 and CDR2 (germline): LNHDA, SQIVND (reference sequence). The CDR3 protein is CASSFGGAGTHQPQHF. CDR3 DNA: TGTGCCAGCAGTTTTGGTGGGGCAGGGACCCATCAGCCCCAGCATTTT.